The next 27 T cell receptor beta chains were all read from a single sample in a study of patients and donors after allogeneic stem cell transplantation. MiXCR was run by TCRdb on the RT-PCR reads, yielding one entry per CDR3 protein. The table includes roughly 880,000 distinct CDR3 sequences, over 15% detected once. Sequenced: blood, either unsorted or a sorted T cell fraction (not recorded which). The receptors here all came from a human donor who was either an allogeneic HSCT recipient or a stem cell or donor lymphocyte infusion donor (not recorded which). It is not recorded whose cells these are; they may come from a transplant donor.

The chain combines TRBV12-3 or TRBV12-4 with TRBJ2-1, with D perhaps assigned TRBD1 or TRBD2 (5 bases each). CDR3 length: 14 residues. Trimming took off 7 bases at V and 7 bases at J, with 17 bases between the two ends. The CDR3 loop reads CASIQGASRNEQFF. In DNA, the CDR3 is TGTGCCAGCATCCAAGGGGCTAGCCGGAATGAGCAGTTCTTC.

The genes are TRBV7-3 and TRBJ2-6; weak D call: TRBD2 (5 bases). Trimming shortened V by 5 bases and J by 2 bases, and 19 bases separated the two germline ends. Germline CDR1 and CDR2: SGHTA and FQGTGA. This CDR3 contains 18 residues. The CDR3 is CASSTLREIKTGANVLTF. In nucleotides, the CDR3 is TGTGCCAGCAGCACATTAAGGGAGATTAAAACTGGGGCCAACGTCCTGACTTTC.

The chain uses TRBV7-3 and TRBJ2-2; 7 bases map to TRBD2. V lost 0 bases and J lost 3; bases outside the gene matches: 4. Germline assignment: CDR1 SGHTA and CDR2 FQGTGA. The CDR3 sequence is 16 residues long. CDR3 loop: CASSLTGGSYTGELFF. The CDR3 nucleotides are TGTGCCAGCAGCTTAACGGGCGGGAGTTACACCGGGGAGCTGTTTTTT.

There are a few counts of this clonotype. This chain uses TRBV11-2 with TRBJ2-1; TRBD1 matches 7 bases. Germline CDR1 SGHAT, CDR2 FQNNGV. This CDR3 comprises 17 residues. V shed 1 base and J 6 bases; nucleotides not matched to a gene: 12. CDR3 coding DNA: TGTGCCAGCAGCTTAGCAAGAGACAGGGCCAACCTCAATGAGCAGTTCTTC. It codes for CASSLARDRANLNEQFF.

The chain uses TRBV15 and TRBJ1-4; D unresolved. CDR1 and CDR2 (germline): LNHNV, YYDKDF (reference sequence). Trimming took 0 bases from V and 4 from J, leaving 6 bases between them. The CDR3 has 14 amino acids. For the CDR3, the DNA is TGTGCCACCAGCAGAGATGCCCTTAATGAAAAACTGTTTTTT. Protein: CATSRDALNEKLFF.

This clonotype was observed a few times. The V call is TRBV4-2, the J call TRBJ2-7; the match to TRBD2 covers 8 bases. Germline assignment: CDR1 LGHNA and CDR2 YNFKEQ. The ends lost 0 bases at V and 2 bases at J; junction bases unmatched: 3. The CDR3 is 15 residues long. The CDR3 region is CASSQELAVTYEQYF. The CDR3 coding sequence is TGTGCCAGCAGCCAAGAACTAGCGGTAACCTACGAGCAGTACTTC.

This clonotype was observed a handful of times. The chain uses TRBV6-1 and TRBJ1-1, with D perhaps TRBD1 (6 bases). The V end lost 8 bases, the J end lost 1 base, and 14 bases lay between the germline ends. This CDR3 has 14 amino acids. The V gene's germline CDR1 is MNHNS and CDR2 SASEGT. This CDR3 is CASVIGGANTEAFF. In DNA form, the CDR3 reads TGTGCCAGCGTGATCGGGGGGGCGAACACTGAAGCTTTCTTT.

This clonotype was seen at least ten times. This chain uses TRBV29-1 with TRBJ2-2; perhaps TRBD1 as D (7 bases). From germline, CDR1 is SQVTM and CDR2 ANQGSEA. The germline V and J ends were trimmed by 4 bases and 2 bases, with 14 bases remaining between them. The CDR3 totals 15 residues. The CDR3 sequence is CSVVEGASNTGELFF. The CDR3, as DNA: TGCAGCGTTGTGGAGGGGGCTAGTAACACCGGGGAGCTGTTTTTT.

This clonotype was picked up one time. The chain couples TRBV6-1 to TRBJ2-5; D possibly corresponds to TRBD2 (6 bases). Germline V lookup: CDR1 MNHNS, CDR2 SASEGT. This CDR3 comprises 16 residues. Deletions cut 8 bases from V and 7 bases from J, with 26 bases between. CDR3 DNA sequence: TGTGCCAGCGGGTATACTAGCTCCAAACCGGAGGGGACCCAGTACTTC. This translates into CASGYTSSKPEGTQYF.

CDR3 sequence reads: CASSQGASGGYYEQYF. The CDR3 bases are TGTGCCAGCAGCCAAGGGGCTAGCGGCGGATACTACGAGCAGTACTTC. This rearrangement joins TRBV4-2 to TRBJ2-7; TRBD2 matches at 7 bases. The CDR3 runs to 16 residues. Per the germline V gene, CDR1 is LGHNA and CDR2 is YNFKEQ. J lost 3 bases, V lost 1 base, and 9 bases had no gene match.

This clonotype was counted many times. This chain uses TRBV15 with TRBJ2-3; no reliable D call. This CDR3 region has 15 residues. Germline V lookup: CDR1 LNHNV, CDR2 YYDKDF (reference sequence). Deletions cut 1 base from V and 4 bases from J, with 12 bases between. The CDR3 loop reads CATSRVITAPDTQYF. CDR3 in DNA: TGTGCCACCAGCAGAGTTATCACAGCCCCAGATACGCAGTATTTT.

This chain connects TRBV12-3 or TRBV12-4 to TRBJ2-3; D gene ambiguous. V dropped 6 bases and J dropped 4 bases, with 14 bases sitting between them. This CDR3 has 14 amino acids. This chain's CDR3 is CASSVHGRADTQYF. The DNA of the CDR3 is TGTGCCAGCAGCGTTCACGGTAGGGCAGATACGCAGTATTTT.

The rearrangement joins TRBV4-1 to TRBJ2-6, with no clear D. Germline CDR1 is MGHRA and CDR2 is YSYEKL. V was trimmed by 0 bases and J by 0 bases, leaving 6 bases between them. CDR3 length: 16 amino acids. The DNA for the CDR3 is TGCGCCAGCAGCCAAGACGAATTCTCTGGGGCCAACGTCCTGACTTTC. It translates to CASSQDEFSGANVLTF.

The rearrangement links TRBV12-3 or TRBV12-4 to TRBJ1-5; D is perhaps TRBD1 (5 bases). This CDR3 region has 15 residues. V was trimmed by 5 bases and J by 7 bases, leaving 18 bases between them. The CDR3 is CASSPPGGKGQPQHF. Written as DNA, the CDR3 is TGTGCCAGCAGTCCACCCGGGGGAAAAGGACAGCCCCAGCATTTT.

The chain uses TRBV28 and TRBJ2-3; the match to TRBD2 covers 7 bases. Germline V lookup: CDR1 MDHEN, CDR2 SYDVKM. The J segment lost 2 bases and the V segment lost 6 bases, leaving 8 bases of the junction unmatched. The CDR3 is 15 residues long. The DNA for the CDR3 is TGTGCCAGCAGGCTGGCGGGAGAGTACACAGATACGCAGTATTTT. It translates to CASRLAGEYTDTQYF.

The J gene is TRBJ2-1, the V gene TRBV12-3 or TRBV12-4; 9 positions agree with TRBD2. This CDR3 spans 16 amino acids. After removal of 7 bases from V and 7 bases from J, the junction contained 14 bases not matched to a gene. CDR3 in amino acids: CASTNQASGGPNEQFF. DNA of the CDR3: TGTGCCAGCACCAACCAGGCCAGCGGGGGGCCAAATGAGCAGTTCTTC.

There are a few counts of this clonotype. The chain combines TRBV24-1 with TRBJ2-3; no definite D call. V dropped 4 bases and J dropped 2 bases, with 9 bases sitting between them. The germline CDR1 and CDR2 sequences are KGHDR and SFDVKD. The CDR3 consists of 14 residues. CDR3 sequence: CATSEPRLTDTQYF. CDR3 DNA: TGTGCCACCAGTGAACCCCGACTCACAGATACGCAGTATTTT.

This clonotype was observed a few times. This chain connects TRBV20-1 to TRBJ2-4, with TRBD2 identical over 7 bases. This CDR3 comprises 14 residues. The V segment lost 4 bases and the J segment 5 bases; nucleotides outside the gene matches: 8. The V gene's germline CDR1 is DFQATT and CDR2 SNEGSKA (reference sequence). The CDR3 nucleotides read TGCAGTGCTACCCTAATCGCGGGGGAAAACATTCAGTACTTC. This sequence encodes CSATLIAGENIQYF.

The V call is TRBV20-1, the J call TRBJ2-2; TRBD1 agrees at 9 bases. The germline V gene has CDR1 DFQATT and CDR2 SNEGSKA (reference sequence). V shed 2 bases, J shed 2 bases, and the junction held 6 bases outside the gene matches. This CDR3 contains 16 residues. CDR3 DNA sequence: TGCAGTGCTAGAAATCCGGGACAGGGAAACACCGGGGAGCTGTTTTTT. Residues: CSARNPGQGNTGELFF.

This clonotype was counted ten times or more. This rearrangement joins TRBV10-3 to TRBJ2-5, with D perhaps TRBD1 (6 bases). V was clipped by 7 bases and J by 4 bases, with 19 bases between them. The length of the CDR3 is 15 residues. Germline V lookup: CDR1 ENHRY, CDR2 SYGVKD. CDR3 sequence reads: CAIKYTGIVGETQYF. DNA of the CDR3: TGTGCCATCAAATATACAGGGATAGTCGGAGAGACCCAGTACTTC.

This chain connects TRBV20-1 to TRBJ2-5, with 7 nucleotides matching TRBD2. Germline values: CDR1 DFQATT, CDR2 SNEGSKA (reference sequence). Trimming took 4 bases from V and 4 from J; bases not matched to a gene: 12. The CDR3 is 15 residues long. The CDR3 DNA reads as TGCAGTGCTAAGACGGGACTACCCACCAGAGAGACCCAGTACTTC. This gives the protein CSAKTGLPTRETQYF.

This clonotype has more than one count but fewer than ten. The V gene is TRBV5-1, the J gene TRBJ2-7, with D possibly called TRBD1 or TRBD2 (5 bases each). The germline CDR1 and CDR2 sequences are SGHRS and YFSETQ. V lost 3 bases, J lost 0 bases, and 7 bases lay in between. The CDR3 loop spans 13 amino acids. This chain's CDR3 is CASSWGFSYEQYF. The DNA for the CDR3 is TGCGCCAGCAGCTGGGGGTTCTCCTACGAGCAGTACTTC.

This clonotype was observed a few times. The genes are TRBV20-1 and TRBJ2-7; 9 bases align to TRBD1. V was clipped by 7 bases and J by 2 bases; unmatched bases: 9. The CDR3 totals 14 residues. The germline V gene encodes CDR1 DFQATT and CDR2 SNEGSKA (reference sequence). The CDR3 region is CSGMDRGDTYEQYF. For the CDR3, the DNA is TGCAGTGGCATGGACAGGGGCGACACCTACGAGCAGTACTTC.

The chain is built from TRBV7-6 and TRBJ1-1, with TRBD1 matching over 9 bases. Trimming cost V 5 bases and J 4 bases; bases outside gene matches: 14. CDR3 length: 17 residues. Germline V CDR1 and CDR2: SGHVS, FNYEAQ. The CDR3 region has the DNA TGTGCCAGCAGCAGAGGGTACCGGGACAGGGAAGGCACTGAAGCTTTCTTT. The encoded protein is CASSRGYRDREGTEAFF.

This clonotype was detected many times. This chain joins TRBV5-1 and TRBJ2-7; 7 positions match TRBD2. In germline, CDR1 is SGHRS, CDR2 YFSETQ. This CDR3 is built from 14 residues. V lost 3 bases and J lost 3; bases outside the gene matches: 6. Here the CDR3 reads CASSSTSVGYEQYF. Here the CDR3 DNA reads TGCGCCAGCAGCTCAACTAGCGTGGGCTACGAGCAGTACTTC.

The sample holds many counts of this clonotype. This chain links TRBV12-3 or TRBV12-4 with TRBJ1-5, with D perhaps matching TRBD1 (6 bases). V was trimmed by 6 bases and J by 9 bases, leaving 21 bases between them. This CDR3 spans 15 amino acids. As DNA, the CDR3 is TGTGCCAGCAGATCACGGACAGACATAACTGGGCCCCAGCATTTT. Residues: CASRSRTDITGPQHF.

This clonotype occurred a few times. The chain combines TRBV24-1 with TRBJ1-4; D possibly corresponds to TRBD1 (5 bases). CDR1 and CDR2 (germline): KGHDR, SFDVKD. V lost 4 bases and J 0 bases, leaving 5 bases between the germline ends. CDR3 size: 14 residues. The CDR3 DNA reads TGTGCCACCAGTGAGGGGGCAACTAATGAAAAACTGTTTTTT. It translates to CATSEGATNEKLFF.